The rows below give T cell receptor beta chains drawn from one sample of a study of cytomegalovirus exposure and HLA in healthy donors. The data were produced by immunoSEQ multiplex PCR, yet TCRdb's version contains in-frame clones alone and is incomplete. Here the sample spans roughly 120,000 clones, 81% being singletons. The sequenced sample was PBMCs. Source of these receptors: a woman aged 25 to 39 in good health and CMV-seronegative. CDR3s include the opening cysteine and the closing phenylalanine or tryptophan. Fields, in order: J gene, D gene, clone size, V gene, CDR3 protein, CDR3 DNA. D genes are given only for firm matches. Size is omitted from some rows. Given values are once, few, many or a class for expanded clones.

J: TRBJ1-2; D: TRBD1; size: .; V: TRBV7-3; CDR3: CASSPGQHYGYTF; DNA: TGTGCCAGCAGCCCGGGACAGCACTATGGCTACACCTTC
J: TRBJ2-7; D: .; size: .; V: TRBV30; CDR3: CAWSVGLASYEQYF; DNA: TGTGCCTGGAGTGTAGGGCTAGCCTCCTACGAGCAGTACTTC
J: TRBJ1-5; D: TRBD1; size: .; V: TRBV2; CDR3: CASDSNRGGPQHF; DNA: TGTGCCAGCGACAGCAACAGGGGAGGGCCCCAGCATTTT
J: TRBJ2-7; D: TRBD2; size: few; V: TRBV7-2; CDR3: CASSGIGGLAATYEQYF; DNA: TGTGCCAGCAGCGGGATTGGGGGACTAGCGGCAACCTACGAGCAGTACTTC
J: TRBJ1-2; D: .; size: .; V: TRBV28; CDR3: CASSFSEVNYGYTF; DNA: TGTGCCAGCAGTTTCTCAGAGGTAAACTATGGCTACACCTTC
J: TRBJ1-2; D: .; size: .; V: TRBV19; CDR3: CASSMARDSNYGYTF; DNA: TGTGCCAGTAGTATGGCCAGGGACTCTAACTATGGCTACACCTTC
J: TRBJ2-7; D: TRBD2; size: .; V: TRBV5-6; CDR3: CASSLRGERDYEQYF; DNA: TGTGCCAGCAGCTTGAGGGGCGAGCGGGACTACGAGCAGTACTTC
J: TRBJ1-1; D: .; size: .; V: TRBV29-1; CDR3: CSARSDWNTEAFF; DNA: TGCAGCGCTCGATCGGACTGGAACACTGAAGCTTTCTTT
J: TRBJ2-1; D: TRBD1; size: .; V: TRBV7-2; CDR3: CASSDRGQVYNEQFF; DNA: TGTGCCAGCAGCGATCGGGGACAGGTTTACAATGAGCAGTTCTTC
J: TRBJ1-1; D: .; size: .; V: TRBV5-1; CDR3: CASSLRGGGNTEAFF; DNA: TGCGCCAGCAGCCTAAGAGGCGGCGGAAACACTGAAGCTTTCTTT
J: TRBJ2-7; D: .; size: few; V: TRBV14; CDR3: CASSTEYSSPHEQYF; DNA: TGTGCCAGCAGCACGGAGTATAGCAGTCCCCACGAGCAGTACTTC
J: TRBJ1-4; D: .; size: .; V: TRBV7-9; CDR3: CSSSSDMRGGENEKLFF; DNA: TGTTCCAGCAGCTCCGATATGCGGGGGGGGGAAAATGAAAAACTGTTTTTT
J: TRBJ1-1; D: TRBD1; size: .; V: TRBV2; CDR3: CASSELGQAKAFF; DNA: TGTGCCAGCAGTGAATTGGGACAGGCCAAAGCTTTCTTT
J: TRBJ2-1; D: .; size: .; V: TRBV2; CDR3: CASEEYNEQFF; DNA: TGTGCCAGCGAGGAATACAATGAGCAGTTCTTC
J: TRBJ1-1; D: .; size: few; V: TRBV15; CDR3: CATSILQRGLPEAFF; DNA: TGTGCCACCAGCATTCTACAGCGGGGGCTCCCTGAAGCTTTCTTT
J: TRBJ2-2; D: .; size: few; V: TRBV28; CDR3: CASSHDRRRAGELFF; DNA: TGTGCCAGCAGCCACGATCGTCGCCGGGCCGGGGAGCTGTTTTTT
J: TRBJ1-4; D: .; size: .; V: TRBV2; CDR3: CASSGLNEKLFF; DNA: TGTGCCAGCAGTGGACTTAATGAAAAACTGTTTTTT
J: TRBJ2-1; D: TRBD2; size: .; V: TRBV5-1; CDR3: CASSLVAGDAYNEQFF; DNA: TGCGCCAGCAGCTTGGTGGCGGGAGACGCCTACAATGAGCAGTTCTTC
J: TRBJ1-5; D: .; size: .; V: TRBV28; CDR3: CASSLQQIPLNSNQPQHF; DNA: TGTGCCAGCAGTTTACAACAGATCCCTCTCAATAGCAATCAGCCCCAGCATTTT
J: TRBJ1-3; D: .; size: once; V: TRBV11-2; CDR3: CASSFGSSGNTIYF; DNA: TGTGCCAGCAGCTTTGGCAGCTCTGGAAACACCATATATTTT
J: TRBJ1-6; D: TRBD1; size: .; V: TRBV5-6; CDR3: CASSLGTGYDNSPLHF; DNA: TGTGCCAGCAGCTTGGGGACAGGGTACGATAATTCACCCCTCCACTTT
J: TRBJ2-7; D: TRBD1; size: .; V: TRBV6-5; CDR3: CASSQGQGCEQYF; DNA: TGTGCCAGCAGTCAGGGACAGGGGTGTGAGCAGTACTTC
J: TRBJ1-1; D: .; size: .; V: TRBV19; CDR3: CASSTRTEANTEAFF; DNA: TGTGCCAGTAGTACCCGGACAGAGGCGAACACTGAAGCTTTCTTT
J: TRBJ2-1; D: .; size: .; V: TRBV28; CDR3: CASRAPGNEQFF; DNA: TGTGCCAGCAGAGCGCCGGGGAATGAGCAGTTCTTC
J: TRBJ1-1; D: .; size: .; V: TRBV11-2; CDR3: CASSLGGVLTEAFF; DNA: TGTGCCAGCAGCTTGGGGGGAGTTTTAACTGAAGCTTTCTTT
J: TRBJ1-2; D: .; size: .; V: TRBV19; CDR3: CASSPTGNYGYTF; DNA: TGTGCCAGTAGCCCGACCGGGAACTATGGCTACACCTTC
J: TRBJ2-5; D: TRBD2; size: .; V: TRBV5-1; CDR3: CASSYLLAQSQETQYF; DNA: TGCGCCAGCAGCTACCTACTAGCGCAATCACAAGAGACCCAGTACTTC
J: TRBJ2-7; D: TRBD2; size: few; V: TRBV7-2; CDR3: CASSLAGGGGLAGIYNEQYF; DNA: TGTGCCAGCAGCTTAGCAGGGGGGGGCGGACTAGCGGGAATATACAACGAGCAGTACTTC
J: TRBJ2-2; D: TRBD1; size: .; V: TRBV29-1; CDR3: CSGGQVNTGELFF; DNA: TGCAGCGGAGGACAGGTGAACACCGGGGAGCTGTTTTTT
J: TRBJ2-1; D: TRBD2; size: few; V: TRBV19; CDR3: CASSLGGGAGTSNEQFF; DNA: TGTGCCAGTAGTCTCGGCGGGGGAGCGGGAACCAGCAATGAGCAGTTCTTC
J: TRBJ1-4; D: TRBD1; size: .; V: TRBV4-1; CDR3: CASRGDRYEKLFF; DNA: TGCGCCAGCAGGGGGGACAGGTATGAAAAACTGTTTTTT
J: TRBJ2-1; D: TRBD2; size: once; V: TRBV2; CDR3: CASSPGLAGAYNEQFF; DNA: TGTGCCAGCAGTCCTGGACTAGCGGGCGCCTACAATGAGCAGTTCTTC
J: TRBJ2-2; D: .; size: .; V: TRBV30; CDR3: CAWEKGGTGELFF; DNA: TGTGCCTGGGAAAAGGGGGGGACCGGGGAGCTGTTTTTT
J: TRBJ1-5; D: .; size: .; V: TRBV19; CDR3: CASSKDFTSGNQPQHF; DNA: TGTGCCAGTAGTAAAGATTTTACTTCGGGCAATCAGCCCCAGCATTTT
J: TRBJ2-7; D: .; size: .; V: TRBV7-9; CDR3: CASSVVLYEQYF; DNA: TGTGCCAGCAGCGTGGTCCTATACGAGCAGTACTTC
J: TRBJ2-1; D: TRBD2; size: .; V: TRBV5-1; CDR3: CASSLGWREVHNEQFF; DNA: TGCGCCAGCAGCTTGGGTTGGCGGGAGGTCCACAATGAGCAGTTCTTC
J: TRBJ2-3; D: .; size: .; V: TRBV10-3; CDR3: CAISRLADTQYF; DNA: TGTGCCATCAGTAGGTTAGCCGATACGCAGTATTTT
J: TRBJ1-1; D: .; size: .; V: TRBV7-9; CDR3: CASSSVNTEAFF; DNA: TGTGCCAGCAGCTCCGTGAACACTGAAGCTTTCTTT
J: TRBJ1-4; D: .; size: .; V: TRBV28; CDR3: CASSTPGGGYEKLFF; DNA: TGTGCCAGCAGTACCCCCGGGGGTGGGTACGAAAAACTGTTTTTT
J: TRBJ2-1; D: TRBD2; size: .; V: TRBV6-1; CDR3: CASPGGGSYNEQFF; DNA: TGTGCCTCCCCGGGGGGGGGCTCCTACAATGAGCAGTTCTTC
J: TRBJ1-1; D: TRBD1; size: .; V: TRBV27; CDR3: CASSLSSRGRGGTEAFF; DNA: TGTGCCAGCAGTTTATCGTCCAGGGGGCGCGGAGGCACTGAAGCTTTCTTT
J: TRBJ2-3; D: .; size: .; V: TRBV7-9; CDR3: CASSFGLAVTDTQYF; DNA: TGTGCCAGCAGCTTCGGTCTAGCAGTCACAGATACGCAGTATTTT
J: TRBJ2-3; D: TRBD2; size: few; V: TRBV5-4; CDR3: CASSLPAGNTDTQYF; DNA: TGTGCCAGCAGCCTACCAGCGGGGAACACAGATACGCAGTATTTT
J: TRBJ2-5; D: TRBD1; size: few; V: TRBV7-9; CDR3: CASSPRRTGAVETQYF; DNA: TGTGCCAGCAGCCCCCGGCGTACAGGGGCCGTAGAGACCCAGTACTTC
J: TRBJ1-2; D: .; size: .; V: TRBV10-1; CDR3: CASSEIREGGYTF; DNA: TGCGCCAGCAGTGAGATACGGGAAGGGGGCTACACCTTC
J: TRBJ2-7; D: TRBD1; size: .; V: TRBV10-3; CDR3: CAAGTGTAYEQYF; DNA: TGTGCCGCAGGGACAGGAACTGCCTACGAGCAGTACTTC
J: TRBJ1-2; D: .; size: .; V: TRBV6-5; CDR3: CASSYTGGQINYGYTF; DNA: TGTGCCAGCAGTTACACAGGAGGGCAGATTAACTATGGCTACACCTTC
J: TRBJ2-3; D: TRBD1; size: .; V: TRBV10-3; CDR3: CAIVDPGTGEETDTQYF; DNA: TGTGCCATCGTTGACCCCGGGACAGGGGAGGAGACAGATACGCAGTATTTT
J: TRBJ2-1; D: TRBD2; size: .; V: TRBV5-1; CDR3: CASSSRTSAYGNEQFF; DNA: TGCGCCAGCAGCTCCAGGACTAGCGCCTACGGAAATGAGCAGTTCTTC
J: TRBJ2-1; D: TRBD2; size: .; V: TRBV7-2; CDR3: CASSLRLAGGPSYNEQFF; DNA: TGTGCCAGCAGCTTAAGGCTAGCGGGAGGGCCCTCCTACAATGAGCAGTTCTTC
J: TRBJ2-1; D: .; size: once; V: TRBV27; CDR3: CASRIGGGHDLSYNEQFF; DNA: TGTGCCAGCAGAATTGGAGGGGGCCACGACCTGTCCTACAATGAGCAGTTCTTC
J: TRBJ2-7; D: TRBD1; size: few; V: TRBV5-1; CDR3: CASSLGRQGPYEQYF; DNA: TGCGCCAGCAGCTTGGGGAGACAGGGTCCCTACGAGCAGTACTTC
J: TRBJ2-7; D: TRBD2; size: medium-sized; V: TRBV4-1; CDR3: CASSQVLSGEYEQYF; DNA: TGCGCCAGCAGCCAAGTTCTTAGCGGGGAATACGAGCAGTACTTC
J: TRBJ1-1; D: .; size: .; V: TRBV18; CDR3: CASSPNGIGPGGTEAFF; DNA: TGTGCCAGCTCACCCAATGGGATCGGCCCGGGGGGCACTGAAGCTTTCTTT